The 21 T cell receptor beta chains below all came from one sample that was sequenced in a study of CD8+CD57+ T cells in acquired aplastic anemia. CDR3 and TCR beta VDJ profiling relied on a genomic DNA template. In TCRdb, the reads were re-called with MiXCR into one record per CDR3 protein. The sample gives 200,000 to 300,000 distinct CDR3 sequences, roughly half of which show up once; about 8.3% is in the top ten. Selection for sequencing was limited to patients who had shown CD8+CD57+ cell expansion by flow cytometry. The sequencing sample was made of sorted CD4+, CD8+, or CD8+CD57+ T cells (not recorded which) from PBMCs. These receptors originate from a human donor with aplastic anemia.

This rearrangement joins TRBV20-1 to TRBJ1-1; D not resolved. V was pared by 6 bases and J by 2 bases, with 16 bases between. Germline V CDR1 and CDR2: DFQATT, SNEGSKA (reference sequence). The CDR3 has 14 amino acids. This CDR3 reads CSALDPQANTEAFF. Written as DNA, the CDR3 is TGCAGTGCACTAGACCCTCAGGCCAACACTGAAGCTTTCTTT.

This clonotype was observed many times. The chain recombines TRBV4-1 with TRBJ1-1; D may be TRBD1 (5 bases). Germline V gene data show CDR1 as MGHRA and CDR2 as YSYEKL. CDR3 length: 16 residues. V lost 5 bases and J lost 0, with 16 bases in between. CDR3 sequence reads: CASSKFGTAMNTEAFF. The CDR3 DNA is TGCGCCAGCAGCAAATTCGGGACCGCCATGAACACTGAAGCTTTCTTT.

V and J are TRBV30 and TRBJ1-4; D not certain. The germline CDR1 and CDR2 sequences are GTSNPN and SVGIG (reference sequence). This CDR3 comprises 13 residues. The ends were cut back, 0 bases at V and 7 bases at J, with 9 bases in the middle. Here the CDR3 reads CAWSVGLGEKLFF. CDR3 nucleotide sequence: TGTGCCTGGAGTGTAGGTTTGGGTGAAAAACTGTTTTTT. Based on the CDR3 plus reference TRBV30 and TRBJ1-4, the full variable domain is SQTIHQWPATLVQPVGSPLSLECTVEGTSNPNLYWYRQAAGRGLQLLFYSVGIGQISSEVPQNLSASRPQDRQFILSSKKLLLSDSGFYLCAWSVGLGEKLFFGSGTQLSVL.

This clonotype was counted at least ten times. The chain has TRBV27 and TRBJ2-3, with D unresolved. Trimming removed 8 bases from V and 4 bases from J, with 16 bases in between. Germline CDR1 MNHEY, CDR2 SMNVEV (reference sequence). The CDR3 runs 14 residues. This CDR3 is CASGKSSAPDTQYF. CDR3 DNA: TGTGCCAGCGGAAAATCTAGTGCGCCAGATACGCAGTATTTT.

Notes on this clonotype: Its ends do not fully match the called genes, so a read error is possible. The V call is TRBV25-1, the J call TRBJ1-5; no clear D. CDR1 MGHDK and CDR2 SYGVNS come from the germline V gene. The CDR3 length is 14 residues. The CDR3 coding sequence is TGTACCAGCAGTTACTCGTCTAGCAATCAGCCCCAGCATTTT. It specifies CTSSYSSSNQPQHF.

There are many counts of this clonotype. V is TRBV6-4 and J is TRBJ2-1; 10 nucleotides match TRBD2. This CDR3 comprises 13 residues. J lost 11 bases, V lost 6 bases, and 7 bases had no gene match. Germline-derived CDR1 and CDR2 are MRHNA and SNTAGT. The CDR3: CASSDGTSVQQFF. The CDR3 DNA is TGTGCCAGCAGCGACGGGACTAGCGTTCAGCAGTTCTTC.

In its sample, this clonotype was seen many times. The chain recombines TRBV5-8 with TRBJ1-2, with a possible D match to TRBD1 (6 bases). There are 14 residues in the CDR3. Germline CDR1 SGHTS, CDR2 YDEGEE. V was trimmed by 6 bases and J by 5 bases, leaving 17 bases between them. CDR3 loop: CASTPYGGGYGYTF. In DNA form, the CDR3 reads TGTGCCAGCACTCCTTACGGGGGCGGGTATGGCTACACCTTC.

Here the CDR3 reads CASSLVTGGEGGYTF. For the CDR3, the DNA is TGTGCCAGCAGCTTAGTCACAGGGGGCGAGGGTGGCTACACCTTC. This chain connects TRBV11-3 to TRBJ1-2, with TRBD1 matching over 9 bases. Trimming at V came to 1 base and at J to 7 bases, leaving 7 bases not matched to a gene. The CDR3 extends over 15 amino acids. Germline CDR1 and CDR2: SGHNT and YENEEA. The full variable domain, in which reference TRBV11-3 and TRBJ1-2 provide the parts outside the CDR3, is EAGVVQSPRYKIIEKKQPVAFWCNPISGHNTLYWYLQNLGQGPELLIRYENEEAVDDSQLPKDRFSAERLKGVDSTLKIQPAELGDSAVYLCASSLVTGGEGGYTFGSGTRLTVV.

The chain uses TRBV4-2 and TRBJ2-7; D perhaps matches TRBD1 (6 bases). Germline CDR1 LGHNA, CDR2 YNFKEQ. The CDR3 is 13 residues long. V was cut by 0 bases and J by 7 bases, with 10 bases left in between. This CDR3 is CASSQEGDREQYF. CDR3 DNA: TGTGCCAGCAGCCAAGAAGGTGACAGGGAGCAGTACTTC.

This clonotype was seen at least ten times. The chain couples TRBV9 to TRBJ1-6; D uncertain. Trimming took 1 base from V and 10 from J, leaving 12 bases between them. There are 14 residues in the CDR3. Germline lookup yields CDR1 SGDLS and CDR2 YYNGEE. CDR3 sequence reads: CASSVKGSGSPLHF. The CDR3 bases are TGTGCCAGCAGCGTAAAAGGGTCTGGCTCACCCCTCCACTTT.

As DNA, the CDR3 is TGTGCCACCAGCAGAGTGGAGGGGGGTTCCTCTGGAAACACCATATATTTT. Its translation: CATSRVEGGSSGNTIYF. The V and J genes are TRBV15 and TRBJ1-3; possible D gene TRBD1, 6 bases. The germline V and J ends were trimmed by 1 base and 0 bases, with 13 bases remaining between them. The germline gives CDR1 LNHNV, CDR2 YYDKDF (reference sequence). This CDR3 region has 17 residues.

This clonotype was recorded at least ten times. CDR3 sequence reads: CASSLWGNTEAFF. CDR3 DNA: TGTGCCAGCAGCTTGTGGGGGAACACTGAAGCTTTCTTT. The chain couples TRBV5-8 to TRBJ1-1, with D hard to call. This CDR3 contains 13 residues. The ends were cut back, 1 base at V and 1 base at J, with 5 bases in the middle. Germline-derived CDR1 and CDR2 are SGHTS and YDEGEE.

The J gene is TRBJ2-1, the V gene TRBV7-9; 7 bases fit TRBD1. The CDR3 loop spans 17 amino acids. The junction had 16 bases not matched to a gene; V was cut back by 6 bases and J by 5 bases. CDR1 and CDR2 from the germline V gene are SEHNR and FQNEAQ (reference sequence). The CDR3 nucleotides are TGTGCCAGCAGTTCGTCCCGGATGAGGGGGCTGAACAATGAGCAGTTCTTC. This encodes CASSSSRMRGLNNEQFF.

V is TRBV6-1 and J is TRBJ2-7; no clear D. The germline CDR1 and CDR2 sequences are MNHNS and SASEGT. The CDR3 sequence is 11 residues long. Trimming pared 3 bases from V and 3 bases from J, leaving 3 bases between. CDR3: CASSDDYEQYV. The DNA for the CDR3 is TGTGCCAGCAGTGACGACTACGAGCAGTACGTC.

This clonotype was counted a few times. A much larger clone differs by one base, so this may be a read error. This chain links TRBV20-1 with TRBJ1-2; D may be TRBD1 (5 bases). Trimming stripped 6 bases from V and 4 bases from J, with 27 bases between. The CDR3 runs 17 residues. Germline V gene lookup returns CDR1 DFQATT and CDR2 SNEGSKA (reference sequence). The CDR3 DNA follows: TGCAGTGCCACTCACCCCCGGGCCCAGGGTAGAGGCTATGGCTACACCTTC. Translated, it gives CSATHPRAQGRGYGYTF.

This chain links TRBV28 with TRBJ2-5; no reliable D call. Germline V gene lookup returns CDR1 MDHEN and CDR2 SYDVKM. The CDR3 spans 14 residues. The V and J ends lost 7 bases and 2 bases respectively, with 14 bases between them. This CDR3 is CASTLDTRQETQYF. CDR3 nucleotides: TGTGCCAGCACCCTGGATACGAGGCAAGAGACCCAGTACTTC. Drawing the rest from reference TRBV28 and TRBJ2-5, the complete variable domain is DVKVTQSSRYLVKRTGEKVFLECVQDMDHENMFWYRQDPGLGLRLIYFSYDVKMKEKGDIPEGYSVSREKKERFSLILESASTNQTSMYLCASTLDTRQETQYFGPGTRLLVL.

This clonotype was counted many times. The chain recombines TRBV6-4 with TRBJ2-3; 7 bases are shared with TRBD2. The CDR3 is 15 residues long. V was clipped by 7 bases and J by 0 bases; unmatched bases: 7. The germline gives CDR1 MRHNA, CDR2 SNTAGT. Here the CDR3 DNA reads TGTGCCAGCACGCCTTCAGCGGGAAGCACAGATACGCAGTATTTT. Translated, it gives CASTPSAGSTDTQYF.

This clonotype has ten or more counts. This rearrangement joins TRBV7-2 to TRBJ1-5, with D possibly TRBD1 on 5 matching bases. Germline-derived CDR1 and CDR2 are SGHTA and FQGNSA. V was trimmed by 1 base and J by 2 bases, leaving 18 bases between them. The CDR3 spans 18 residues. CDR3 protein: CASSLDASGYSRNQPQHF. In nucleotides, the CDR3 is TGTGCCAGCAGCTTAGATGCTTCAGGGTATTCGCGCAATCAGCCCCAGCATTTT.

This clonotype was picked up many times. This sequence joins TRBV19 and TRBJ2-1, with 10 bases that match TRBD2. Germline CDR1 and CDR2: LNHDA and SQIVND (reference sequence). CDR3 length equals 15 residues. V shed 1 base, J shed 9 bases, and the junction held 6 bases outside the gene matches. In DNA, the CDR3 is TGTGCCAGTAGTATAGCGAGCGGGAGGGATCTTGAGCAGTTCTTC. It yields the protein CASSIASGRDLEQFF.

This chain uses TRBV27 with TRBJ2-7; TRBD2 matches 7 bases. Germline V gene data show CDR1 as MNHEY and CDR2 as SMNVEV (reference sequence). This CDR3 has 14 amino acids. J lost 7 bases, V lost 2 bases, and 8 bases had no gene match. The CDR3 coding sequence is TGTGCCAGCAGTTTAGGCGGGAGAAGATGGGAGCAGTACTTC. Its protein product is CASSLGGRRWEQYF.

This clonotype is a singleton in its sample. The V and J genes are TRBV2 and TRBJ1-6, with D tentatively TRBD1 (6 bases). The V gene lost 9 bases and the J gene lost 7 bases, with 22 bases spanning the gap. The CDR3 has 16 residues. CDR1 and CDR2 (germline): SNHLY, FYNNEI. CDR3 bases: TGTGCCAGTCAGACTAGCGGGGGACACTGGAATTCACCCCTCCACTTT. Its protein is CASQTSGGHWNSPLHF. The entire variable domain, with the rest obtained from reference TRBV2 and TRBJ1-6, is as follows: EPEVTQTPSHQVTQMGQEVILRCVPISNHLYFYWYRQILGQKVEFLVSFYNNEISEKSEIFDDQFSVERPDGSNFTLKIRSTKLEDSAMYFCASQTSGGHWNSPLHFGNGTRLTVT.